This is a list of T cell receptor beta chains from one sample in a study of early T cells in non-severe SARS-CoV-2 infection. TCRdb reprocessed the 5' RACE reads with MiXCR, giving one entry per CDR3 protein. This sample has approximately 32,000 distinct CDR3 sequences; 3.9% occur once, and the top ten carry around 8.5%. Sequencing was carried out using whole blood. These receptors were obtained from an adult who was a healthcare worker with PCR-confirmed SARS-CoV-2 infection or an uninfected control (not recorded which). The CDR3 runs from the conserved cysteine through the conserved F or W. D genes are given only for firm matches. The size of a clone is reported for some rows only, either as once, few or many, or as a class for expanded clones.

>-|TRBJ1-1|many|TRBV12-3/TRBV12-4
TGTGCCAGCAGCCCCAGGCCTGAAAACCGGGACACTGAAGCTTTCTTT
CASSPRPENRDTEAFF
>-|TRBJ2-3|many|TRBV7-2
TGTGCCAGCAGCTTAAACCGAAACACAGATACGCAGTATTTT
CASSLNRNTDTQYF
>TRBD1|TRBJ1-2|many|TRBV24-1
TGTGCCACCAGTGATCCAGGACAGGGGGCAGGTGGCTACACCTTC
CATSDPGQGAGGYTF
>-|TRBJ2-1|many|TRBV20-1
TGCAGTGCTACCGAGCGGAAGACCTCAAGCTCCTACAATGAGCAGTTCTTC
CSATERKTSSSYNEQFF
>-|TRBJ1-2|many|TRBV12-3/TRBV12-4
TGTGCCAGCATCCAGGGATCCAGGGGTCTTAACTATGGCTACACCTTC
CASIQGSRGLNYGYTF
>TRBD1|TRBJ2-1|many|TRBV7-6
TGTGCCAGCAGCCCCCCCCCGGGACAGATCTTCGAGCAGTTCTTC
CASSPPPGQIFEQFF
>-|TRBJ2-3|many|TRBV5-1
TGCGCCAGCAGCTTGGTAGGAGGCCCGTCAGATACGCAGTATTTT
CASSLVGGPSDTQYF
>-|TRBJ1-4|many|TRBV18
TGTGCCAGCTCACCCAATAATGAAAAACTGTTTTTT
CASSPNNEKLFF
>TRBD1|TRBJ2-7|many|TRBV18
TGTGCCAGCTCACCAGAGACAGGGGGCTACGAGCAGTACTTC
CASSPETGGYEQYF
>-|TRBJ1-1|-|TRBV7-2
TGTGCCAGCAGCGCTACTCTCATGAACACTGAAGCTTTCTTT
CASSATLMNTEAFF
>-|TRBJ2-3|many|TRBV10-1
TGCGCCAGCGGACCAAGGAGGGACACAGATACGCAGTATTTT
CASGPRRDTDTQYF
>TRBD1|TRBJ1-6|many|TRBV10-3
TGTGCCATCAGTGAGTTACAGGGGTACTCACCCCTCCACTTT
CAISELQGYSPLHF
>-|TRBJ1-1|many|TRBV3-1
TGTGCCAGCTGGGGGGAGGATGGAAACACTGAAGCTTTCTTT
CASWGEDGNTEAFF
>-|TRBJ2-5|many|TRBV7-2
TGTGCCAGCAGCTCCCTAGGAGGGCGAGAGACCCAGTACTTC
CASSSLGGRETQYF
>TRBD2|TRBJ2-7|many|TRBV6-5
TGTGCCAGCAGTTACCGATTAGGACTAGCGGGAGCCTCCTACGAGCAGTACTTC
CASSYRLGLAGASYEQYF
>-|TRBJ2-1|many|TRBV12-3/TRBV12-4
TGTGCCAGCAACCTTGGGGGGGCCCTCTACAATGAGCAGTTCTTC
CASNLGGALYNEQFF
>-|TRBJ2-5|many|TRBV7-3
TGTGCCAGCAGCTATAGGCCCGAAGAGACCCAGTACTTC
CASSYRPEETQYF
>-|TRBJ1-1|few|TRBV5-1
TGCGCCAGCAGCTTTAGTACGCCGGATGAAGCTTTCTTT
CASSFSTPDEAFF
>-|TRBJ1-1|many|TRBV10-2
TGCGCCAGCAGGGGAGGGGCGCGGAACACTGAAGCTTTCTTT
CASRGGARNTEAFF
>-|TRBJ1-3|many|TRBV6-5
TGTGCCAGCAGTTACGCGGGACGAGGATCTGGAAACACCATATATTTT
CASSYAGRGSGNTIYF
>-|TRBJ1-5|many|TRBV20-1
TGCAGTGCTAGAAGACCGGGAACCCTTAATCAGCCCCAGCATTTT
CSARRPGTLNQPQHF
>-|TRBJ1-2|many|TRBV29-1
TGCAGCGTGAGACGATACGGGGGTAACTATGGCTACACCTTC
CSVRRYGGNYGYTF
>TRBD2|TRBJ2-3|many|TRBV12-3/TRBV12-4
TGTGCCAGCAGTGGGCCGAGCGGGGGGTTGCAAGATACGCAGTATTTT
CASSGPSGGLQDTQYF
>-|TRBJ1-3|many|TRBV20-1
TGCAGTGCCAGGGACCCGGTGAGCTCTGGAAACACCATATATTTT
CSARDPVSSGNTIYF
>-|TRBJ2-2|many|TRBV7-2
TGTGCCATCCTTCCCGGGAAGCTGTTTTTT
CAILPGKLFF
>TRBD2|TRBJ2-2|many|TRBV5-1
TGCGCCACCCGCCCTGAGGGAGGGGCCGGGGAGCTGTTTTTT
CATRPEGGAGELFF
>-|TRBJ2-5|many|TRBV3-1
TGTGCCAGCAGCTCCGGGCAGGGGGACTCGGAGACCCAGTACTTC
CASSSGQGDSETQYF
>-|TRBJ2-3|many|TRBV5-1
TGCGCCAGCAGCTACGGCCTAGATACGCAGTATTTT
CASSYGLDTQYF
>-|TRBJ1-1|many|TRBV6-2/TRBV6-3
TGTGCCAGCAGTCCACAGGGACGGGGAGGAGATGGCACTGAAGCTTTCTTT
CASSPQGRGGDGTEAFF
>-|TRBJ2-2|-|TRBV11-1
TGTGCCAGCACTTCCAGGGACCGGGGCACCGGGGAGCTGTTTTTT
CASTSRDRGTGELFF
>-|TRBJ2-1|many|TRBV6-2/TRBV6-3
TGTGCCAGCACATTGACGGGTTACAATGAGCAGTTCTTC
CASTLTGYNEQFF
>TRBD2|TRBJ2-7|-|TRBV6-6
TGTGCCAGCAGTTATACCAAAGCGGGAGGGGCCTACGAGCAGTACTTC
CASSYTKAGGAYEQYF
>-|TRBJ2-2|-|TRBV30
TGTGCCTGGAATAGGTTCGCCGGGGAGCTGTTTTTT
CAWNRFAGELFF
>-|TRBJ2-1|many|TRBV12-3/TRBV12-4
TGTGCCAGCAGTTTTAGGGGAAGCAATGAGCAGTTCTTC
CASSFRGSNEQFF
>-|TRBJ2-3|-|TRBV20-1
TGCAGTGCTAGAGATATGTCAGATACGCAGTATTTT
CSARDMSDTQYF
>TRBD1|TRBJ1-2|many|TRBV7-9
TGTGCCAGCAGCTCCCCGTGGACAGGGGCTAATGGCTACACCTTC
CASSSPWTGANGYTF
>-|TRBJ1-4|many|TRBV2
TGTGCCAGCAGTGAGGAAATTGCAACTAATGAAAAACTGTTTTTT
CASSEEIATNEKLFF
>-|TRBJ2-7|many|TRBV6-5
TGTGCCAGCAGTTACTCGGCGCTACAGGGGGGGGAGCAGTACTTC
CASSYSALQGGEQYF
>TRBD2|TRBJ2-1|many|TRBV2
TGTGCCAGCAACTCCGCTAGCGGGAGGGCCATAATGGATGAGCAGTTCTTC
CASNSASGRAIMDEQFF
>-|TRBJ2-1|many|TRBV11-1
TGTGCCAGCAGCTTAGCCACAGGGCTCGAGCAGTTCTTC
CASSLATGLEQFF
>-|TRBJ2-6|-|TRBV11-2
TGTGCCAGCAGCTACAGGAACTCTGGGGCCAACGTCCTGACTTTC
CASSYRNSGANVLTF
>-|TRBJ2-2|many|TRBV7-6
TGTGCCAGCAGCCAGGACGAGGCCGGGGAGCTGTTTTTT
CASSQDEAGELFF
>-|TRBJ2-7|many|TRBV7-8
TGTGCCAGCAGCTTTTCCCCGGGAACGTCCTACGAGCAGTACTTC
CASSFSPGTSYEQYF
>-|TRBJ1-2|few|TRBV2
TGTGCCAGCAGCTCGAAGGGGTATGGCTACACCTTC
CASSSKGYGYTF
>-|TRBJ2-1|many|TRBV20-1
TGCAGTGCTAGCCCCCCCCGGAGGGGGAGGGTTAATGAGCAGTTCTTC
CSASPPRRGRVNEQFF
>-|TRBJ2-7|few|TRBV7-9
TGTGCCAGCAGCCCCAGTGGGACACACGAGCTCCTGGACGAGCAGTACTTC
CASSPSGTHELLDEQYF
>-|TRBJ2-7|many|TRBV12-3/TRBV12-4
TGTGCCAGCAGTTTCTCAGGGGCGACCTACGAGCAGTACTTC
CASSFSGATYEQYF
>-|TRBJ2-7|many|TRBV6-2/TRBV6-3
TGTGCCAGCAGTTACTCGGGCAGCTACGAGCAGTACTTC
CASSYSGSYEQYF
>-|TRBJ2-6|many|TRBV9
TGTGCCAGCAGCGTAGTTGGGCAGGCCAACGTCCTGACTTTC
CASSVVGQANVLTF
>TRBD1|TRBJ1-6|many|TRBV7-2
TGTGCCAGCAGCTTAGACAGGGGTTTTTCACCCCTCCACTTT
CASSLDRGFSPLHF
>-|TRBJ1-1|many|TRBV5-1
TGCGCCAGCAGCTCGGGGGCCGTCGGGACTGAAGCTTTCTTT
CASSSGAVGTEAFF
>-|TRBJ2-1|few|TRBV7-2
TGTGCCAGCAGCTTAGGAGGAAAAATCTATGAGCAGTTCTTC
CASSLGGKIYEQFF